This TCR beta chain was recorded in a study of blood T cell repertoires in COVID-19 (dated by TCRdb to about 2020). Study-level background: Samples from collaborators originated in the United States, Italy and Spain and spanned both the acute and convalescent phases of COVID-19. The material from the prospective study consisted of cDNA or gDNA derived from T cells, B-cell-depleted T cells, or PBMCs. Subjects who had been exposed to COVID-19, were actively infected with it, or had recovered from it provided the deeply sampled blood TCRbeta repertoires that made up the dataset. The repertoires were made available in a free public database intended to serve as a resource for research on the immune response to SARS-CoV-2. Samples came from the ongoing ImmuneRACE study (first 160 participants) plus 1,254 subjects from 6 global collaborators. Sample metadata almost always included a de-identified subject ID, COVID-19 status, age in years and sex. Where available, HLA class I and class II types were obtained from metadata supplied by the sample provider rather than from assay-based typing. Results the study describes overall, beyond this receptor: The amount of clinical and demographic metadata varied by source and participant and was provided uncurated.

The immunoSEQ Assay, a bias-controlled multiplex PCR, was used to amplify TCRbeta CDR3 regions from genomic DNA. The published analysis was carried out like this. Nucleated cell counts per sample were estimated from amplification of reference gene primers within the assay. To quantify the absolute abundance of each unique TCRbeta CDR3 rearrangement, sequence reads were collapsed and filtered. Productive Simpson clonality was computed per sample as the square root of Simpson's diversity index over productive rearrangements. TCRdb mirrors the immuneACCESS table, restricted to in-frame sequences. Some clones are absent from its copies; in checked studies, under half trace to an unresolved V gene, and the reason for the others is unknown. V, J and clone size are taken as reported in that table, and D and trimming were inferred from the DNA itself. The sample contains more than 110,000 clones, 60% to 85% of them found a single time. Around 4.8% of the sample lies in the top ten.

According to the germline V gene, CDR1 reads SGHRS and CDR2 reads YFSETQ. The CDR3 spans 13 residues, from the cysteine through the phenylalanine. The DNA shown is the 39-base CDR3, in frame from base 1. Relative to germline, V is 0 bases shorter and J is 1 base shorter, with 3 bases between their ends. The collaborating institutions used their own protocols to collect whole blood in K2EDTA tubes. For TCRbeta analysis, collaborators shipped samples in one of three forms: frozen whole blood, isolated PBMCs, or DNA extracted from either of those sample types. Concerning this clone itself: Its binding antigen is unknown. The record has no base qualities; no much larger clone is one base away.

The clonotype was recovered from a woman over 75 with active or convalescent COVID-19. The sequencing input was peripheral blood. The chain couples TRBV5-1 to TRBJ2-3; there is no confident call for the D gene. The DNA sequence follows: TGCGCCAGCAGCTTGGCTGGCACAGATACGCAGTATTTT. Its protein is CASSLAGTDTQYF.